The clone carrying this T cell receptor beta chain was observed a few times. As yet, its antigen is unknown. At survey level, the immunoSEQ assay was run in its v3.0 version. Profiling relied on immunoSEQ multiplex PCR, and the TCRdb table lists in-frame clones only, not all of them. Of about 11,000 clones listed, around 80% are singletons. CDR1 is ENHRY and CDR2 is SYGVKD in the germline V gene. V gave up 11 bases and J gave up 0 bases, with 14 bases separating them. The CDR3 covers 14 residues. These data come from a study of long-term antiretroviral therapy in people with HIV. Turning to the study itself: The earliest samples came about a decade before the 2015 immediate-ART recommendation. Notes on the study in general: The study found that diversity rose after ART but stayed below transplant donor controls. Blood specimens, gathered between the mid-2000s and the late 2010s, were possibly obtained under older ART regimens.

Specimens retained about 0.9-11 million cryopreserved PBMC preceding DNA extraction. J is TRBJ1-3 and V is TRBV10-3; D perhaps matches TRBD1 (5 bases). Sequencing was performed on unsorted PBMCs, taken 1.2 years after starting antiretroviral therapy. This TCR was recovered from a man aged 40-49 years with HIV. CDR3 in amino acids: CAVTATSSGNTIYF. The CDR3 region has the DNA TGTGCCGTGACAGCAACGAGCTCTGGAAACACCATATATTTT.